The present T cell receptor (beta chain) was sequenced within a study of CD8 T cells in Susac syndrome. Sequencing targeted TCR beta in blood CD8+ and CD4+ T cells. TEMRA cells were FACS-enriched, and CD8+ and CD4+ T cells were isolated negatively. CDR3 length: 18 residues. Trimming took off 1 base at V and 0 bases at J, with 13 bases between the two ends. An input of roughly 0.5 to 1 ug of RNA was subjected to reverse transcription using random hexamers. An immunoSEQ multiplex PCR amplified TCR beta CDR3 over 54 Vbeta and 13 Jbeta. Using its own MiXCR run on the immunoSEQ multiplex PCR reads, TCRdb lists one record per CDR3 protein. Here the sample spans 200,000 to 250,000 distinct CDR3 sequences, roughly 92% being singletons.

The source of this sequence is a human donor with multiple sclerosis. This rearrangement joins TRBV12-3 or TRBV12-4 to TRBJ2-6; possibly TRBD1 for D (5 bases). The sequenced sample consisted of CD8+ T cells from PBMCs. CDR3 in DNA: TGTGCCAGCAGTTTAGAATCCCAGGGCCACTCTGGGGCCAACGTCCTGACTTTC. It codes for CASSLESQGHSGANVLTF.